Each of the 26 T cell receptor beta chains below was sequenced from the same sample in a study of cytomegalovirus exposure and HLA in healthy donors. This PCR relied on a set of 60 Vbeta primers and 13 Jbeta primers. Assay: immunoSEQ multiplex PCR; the TCRdb copy retains only in-frame clones and omits some. The table shows under 150,000 clones, with about 83% occurring only once. Sequencing was done on a sample of PBMCs. The receptors derive from a girl between 2 and 10 years old in good health and CMV-seronegative.

The rearrangement links TRBV30 to TRBJ2-3; TRBD2 agrees at 10 bases. CDR3 length equals 14 residues. Trimming cost V 2 bases and J 3 bases; bases outside gene matches: 2. The V gene's germline CDR1 is GTSNPN and CDR2 SVGIG (reference sequence). CDR3 sequence reads: CAWSSSGGTDTQYF. The CDR3 DNA sequence: TGTGCCTGGAGTTCTAGCGGGGGAACAGATACGCAGTATTTT.

This rearrangement joins TRBV2 to TRBJ1-1; a weak D match, TRBD1 (6 bases). The germline gives CDR1 SNHLY, CDR2 FYNNEI. The ends were cut back, 5 bases at V and 11 bases at J, with 12 bases in the middle. This CDR3 is 11 amino acids long. The CDR3 coding sequence is TGTGCCAGCAGTCAACGGGACACTGCTTTCTTT. Translated: CASSQRDTAFF.

The chain carries TRBV2 and TRBJ2-2; maybe TRBD2 (6 bases). The length of the CDR3 is 14 residues. Germline-derived CDR1 and CDR2 are SNHLY and FYNNEI. With 8 bases removed from V and 2 bases from J, the gap between germline ends came to 12 bases. The CDR3 region has the DNA TGTGCCAGCCGACGGGACTCTAACACCGGGGAGCTGTTTTTT. It specifies CASRRDSNTGELFF.

The chain uses TRBV7-2 and TRBJ2-3; 8 bases are a match to TRBD2. Germline V gene lookup returns CDR1 SGHTA and CDR2 FQGNSA. Germline trimming cut 4 bases from V and 1 base from J; bases unmatched to any gene: 4. The CDR3 runs 15 residues. CDR3 sequence: CASSSSGLRTDTQYF. The DNA for the CDR3 is TGTGCCAGCAGCTCTAGCGGGCTTCGCACAGATACGCAGTATTTT.

The chain uses TRBV10-3 and TRBJ2-7, with D perhaps matching TRBD2 (6 bases). This CDR3 is built from 16 residues. Germline values: CDR1 ENHRY, CDR2 SYGVKD. V lost 10 bases, J lost 0 bases, and 22 bases lay in between. The CDR3 DNA reads TGTGCCACCCGTATCGCTCCTAGCGAGAGCTCCTACGAGCAGTACTTC. It specifies CATRIAPSESSYEQYF.

This clone was observed many times. The chain combines TRBV28 with TRBJ2-3; TRBD2 matches 10 bases. The CDR3 spans 17 residues. Germline CDR1 and CDR2: MDHEN and SYDVKM. V was pared by 4 bases and J by 4 bases, with 11 bases of the junction left unmatched. CDR3 DNA: TGTGCCAGCAGTTCGGGACTAGCGCTTCAAGGGGCAGATACGCAGTATTTT. Translation: CASSSGLALQGADTQYF.

The V gene is TRBV29-1, the J gene TRBJ2-7; a weak D match, TRBD2 (7 bases). Germline assignment: CDR1 SQVTM and CDR2 ANQGSEA. V gave up 5 bases and J gave up 5 bases, with 16 bases separating them. CDR3 length equals 13 residues. The chain's CDR3 is CSVRGGALDEQYF. DNA of the CDR3: TGCAGCGTTCGTGGGGGGGCCTTAGACGAGCAGTACTTC.

The chain uses TRBV7-2 and TRBJ2-1; TRBD1 is a possible D gene (6 bases). The CDR3 extends over 18 amino acids. Trimming cost V 0 bases and J 8 bases, with 23 bases left between them. From germline, CDR1 is SGHTA and CDR2 FQGNSA. CDR3: CASSLAATGPVFPYEQFF. The CDR3 DNA reads as TGTGCCAGCAGCTTAGCCGCAACAGGGCCCGTATTCCCGTATGAGCAGTTCTTC.

The gene calls are TRBV27 and TRBJ2-5, with D possibly matching TRBD1 (6 bases). Trimming left V 6 bases short and J 4 bases short, with 6 bases between. Germline V gene sequence: CDR1 MNHEY, CDR2 SMNVEV (reference sequence). This CDR3 contains 11 residues. The CDR3 sequence is CASRTGETQYF. CDR3 coding DNA: TGTGCCAGCAGGACAGGAGAGACCCAGTACTTC.

The rearrangement uses TRBV7-2 and TRBJ1-2; the D gene is possibly TRBD1 (5 bases). V shed 5 bases and J shed 8 bases, with 15 bases lying between them. Germline CDR1 reads SGHTA; CDR2 reads FQGNSA. The CDR3 is 13 residues long. The chain's CDR3 is CASSLSGGGGYTF. The CDR3 coding sequence is TGTGCCAGCAGCCTCAGCGGGGGGGGAGGCTACACCTTC.

This clone was detected only once. The V and J genes are TRBV30 and TRBJ1-6; weak D call: TRBD1 (5 bases). CDR3 length: 14 amino acids. The germline gives CDR1 GTSNPN, CDR2 SVGIG (reference sequence). V lost 5 bases and J 9 bases, leaving 17 bases between the germline ends. The CDR3 spells CAWRTGTSISPLHF. DNA of the CDR3: TGTGCCTGGCGGACCGGGACTTCAATTTCACCCCTCCACTTT.

V usage is TRBV5-4 and J usage is TRBJ2-3; tentative D call: TRBD2 (6 bases). This CDR3 contains 16 residues. Trimming took 4 bases from V and 0 from J, leaving 15 bases between them. Germline V lookup: CDR1 SGHNT, CDR2 YYREEE (reference sequence). CDR3 sequence (DNA): TGTGCCAGCAGCCCCGGCGGGGTGCTTAGCACAGATACGCAGTATTTT. It encodes CASSPGGVLSTDTQYF.

This chain connects TRBV15 to TRBJ2-5, with 15 bases aligning to TRBD2. From germline, CDR1 is LNHNV and CDR2 YYDKDF (reference sequence). After removal of 3 bases from V and 5 bases from J, the junction contained 13 bases not matched to a gene. This CDR3 has 19 amino acids. The CDR3 spells CATSSPPGTSGGRSETQYF. CDR3 nucleotides: TGTGCCACCAGCAGTCCGCCTGGGACTAGCGGGGGGCGTTCGGAGACCCAGTACTTC.

This clone has a handful of counts. The chain employs TRBV6-5 and TRBJ1-2; TRBD1 might be the D (5 bases). Trimming left V 4 bases short and J 3 bases short, with 12 bases between. Germline values: CDR1 MNHEY, CDR2 SVGAGI. There are 14 residues in the CDR3. As DNA, the CDR3 is TGTGCCAGCAGTTCCCCAGGGCCCGACTATGGCTACACCTTC. As protein: CASSSPGPDYGYTF.

The V and J genes are TRBV19 and TRBJ1-5, with D perhaps TRBD1 (6 bases). The length of the CDR3 is 13 residues. Germline V lookup: CDR1 LNHDA, CDR2 SQIVND (reference sequence). The V gene lost 6 bases and the J gene lost 7 bases, with 13 bases spanning the gap. As DNA, the CDR3 is TGTGCCAGTAGCCCAGGGAGGGGGCAGCCCCAGCATTTT. The encoded protein is CASSPGRGQPQHF. The complete variable domain, with remaining parts taken from reference TRBV19 and TRBJ1-5, reads DGGITQSPKYLFRKEGQNVTLSCEQNLNHDAMYWYRQDPGQGLRLIYYSQIVNDFQKGDIAEGYSVSREKKESFPLTVTSAQKNPTAFYLCASSPGRGQPQHFGDGTRLSIL.

V usage is TRBV13 and J usage is TRBJ2-1, with 12 nucleotides matching TRBD2. Trimming took 9 bases from V and 3 from J; bases not matched to a gene: 9. CDR1 is PRHDT and CDR2 is FYEKMQ in the germline V gene (reference sequence). The length of the CDR3 is 16 residues. CDR3 coding DNA: TGTGCCAGTAGGACTAGCGGGGCCTCCTACTACAATGAGCAGTTCTTC. Its protein product is CASRTSGASYYNEQFF.

The CDR3 sequence: CASSLVPAGTTDNEQFF. CDR3 in DNA: TGTGCCAGCAGCTTGGTTCCCGCAGGGACTACTGACAATGAGCAGTTCTTC. The genes are TRBV5-4 and TRBJ2-1, with 7 positions matching TRBD2. The CDR3 consists of 17 residues. The V gene end was trimmed by 0 bases and the J gene end by 5 bases; junction bases not matched to a gene: 11. Germline CDR1 reads SGHNT; CDR2 reads YYREEE (reference sequence).

V and J are TRBV4-2 and TRBJ1-1; D remains ambiguous. The ends were cut back, 0 bases at V and 0 bases at J, with 11 bases in the middle. In germline, CDR1 is LGHNA, CDR2 YNFKEQ. The CDR3 contains 16 residues. CDR3 nucleotides: TGTGCCAGCAGCCAAGATCTTGGGCAGATGAACACTGAAGCTTTCTTT. Translating gives CASSQDLGQMNTEAFF.

The CDR3, as DNA: TGTGCCAGCAGCGCAGGGACAGGGTCGGGACAGCCCCAGCATTTT. Translation gives CASSAGTGSGQPQHF. The chain joins TRBV9 to TRBJ1-5; TRBD1 matches 9 bases. The CDR3 length is 15 residues. The V segment lost 3 bases and the J segment 7 bases; nucleotides outside the gene matches: 8. Germline V gene sequence: CDR1 SGDLS, CDR2 YYNGEE.

V usage is TRBV15 and J usage is TRBJ2-7, with 9 positions matching TRBD1. Trimming took 5 bases from V and 3 from J; bases not matched to a gene: 5. Germline-derived CDR1 and CDR2 are LNHNV and YYDKDF (reference sequence). This CDR3 has 14 residues. The CDR3 DNA sequence: TGTGCCACCAGCGTGGGACAGGGTAACTACGAGCAGTACTTC. Translated: CATSVGQGNYEQYF.

This clone showed up just a few times. This rearrangement joins TRBV30 to TRBJ1-4, with D maybe TRBD1 (6 bases). Trimming took 1 base from V and 4 from J, leaving 10 bases between them. This CDR3 contains 14 residues. Germline CDR1 is GTSNPN and CDR2 is SVGIG (reference sequence). For the CDR3, the DNA is TGTGCCTGGAGTGGGACAGCTCTTAATGAAAAACTGTTTTTT. Its protein product is CAWSGTALNEKLFF.

The genes are TRBV6-5 and TRBJ2-7; 7 nucleotides align to TRBD1. After removal of 5 bases from V and 9 bases from J, the junction contained 13 bases not matched to a gene. Germline V gives CDR1 MNHEY, CDR2 SVGAGI. This CDR3 comprises 14 residues. CDR3 sequence reads: CASSLDRAGEGQYF. Written as DNA, the CDR3 is TGTGCCAGCAGTCTAGACAGGGCCGGCGAAGGGCAGTACTTC.

The chain is built from TRBV7-9 and TRBJ2-7, with 8 bases lining up with TRBD1. Germline loops: CDR1 SEHNR, CDR2 FQNEAQ (reference sequence). This CDR3 region has 13 residues. V lost 5 bases and J lost 5; bases outside the gene matches: 5. The CDR3 loop is CASSKTGAHEQYF. The CDR3 coding sequence is TGTGCCAGCAGCAAGACAGGGGCTCACGAGCAGTACTTC.

The J gene is TRBJ1-2, the V gene TRBV19; the D gene is possibly TRBD1 (5 bases). In germline, CDR1 is LNHDA, CDR2 SQIVND (reference sequence). CDR3 length equals 14 residues. V lost 7 bases, J lost 3 bases, and 15 bases lay in between. CDR3 bases: TGTGCCAGTATCCAGCCTCAGGGCCACTATGGCTACACCTTC. Amino acid sequence: CASIQPQGHYGYTF.

A single count supports this clone. The gene calls are TRBV7-8 and TRBJ1-2, with 8 positions matching TRBD1. Germline V lookup: CDR1 SGHVS, CDR2 FQNEAQ. Trimming at V came to 1 base and at J to 3 bases, leaving 4 bases not matched to a gene. This CDR3 contains 15 residues. The chain's CDR3 is CASSLVSGGHYGYTF. The CDR3 nucleotides read TGTGCCAGCAGCTTAGTTTCAGGGGGCCACTATGGCTACACCTTC.

This clone appeared a single time. The chain combines TRBV7-9 with TRBJ2-1, with TRBD2 matching over 13 bases. The V segment lost 6 bases and the J segment 3 bases; nucleotides outside the gene matches: 11. The CDR3 extends over 18 amino acids. Germline CDR1 is SEHNR and CDR2 is FQNEAQ (reference sequence). CDR3 in DNA: TGTGCCAGCAGTTATGGACTAGCGGGAGTTGCCGGCTACAATGAGCAGTTCTTC. Its protein product is CASSYGLAGVAGYNEQFF.